This TCR beta chain derives from a study of T cells in Graves' hyperthyroidism and ophthalmopathy. This clonotype was observed many times. RNA transcripts provided the source from which TCR beta CDR3 regions were amplified. HTBI primers drove first-round RT-PCR of the TCR CDR3. TCRdb recomputed calls from the multiplex PCR reads with MiXCR, one row per CDR3 protein. This table has approximately 370,000 distinct CDR3 sequences, 17% appearing once. Trimming shortened V by 10 bases and J by 6 bases, and 15 bases separated the two germline ends. Per the germline V gene, CDR1 is SNHLY and CDR2 is FYNNEI. This CDR3 is built from 13 residues.

The receptor comes from a woman in her twenties or thirties with Graves' hyperthyroidism that later progressed to Graves' ophthalmopathy. Material: blood. The V gene is TRBV2, the J gene TRBJ1-4; tentative D call: TRBD1 (6 bases). CDR3 bases: TGTGCCATTACACGGGACAATGATGAAAAACTGTTTTTT. Translation gives CAITRDNDEKLFF.